This T cell receptor beta chain appears in the sequencing data of a study of cytotoxic CD8 clonotypes in ibrutinib-treated CLL. On the study more broadly: After a median of around 68 months, about 14 patients stayed remitted and some 12 progressed; responses had been partial in about 24 and complete in 2. Productive templates per sample averaged roughly 230,000; productive rearrangements, about 89,000. Study findings and constraints: Baseline clonality, above age-matched healthy donor levels, tracked circulating CD8+ T-cell counts.

For TCR beta libraries, roughly 1.9 micrograms of genomic DNA were obtained from cryopreserved PBMCs. Note on this clone: What it binds is not known.

Germline CDR1 is SQVTM and CDR2 is ANQGSEA. With V trimmed by 8 bases and J by 4 bases, 7 bases remained unmatched. CDR3 length: 12 residues. Libraries were prepared by immunoSEQ multiplex PCR; TCRdb keeps only in-frame clonotypes and omits some of them. The table lists around 310,000 clones, roughly 80% of them singletons. This sample comprised PBMCs, obtained before ibrutinib treatment. This sequence joins TRBV29-1 and TRBJ2-5; 7 positions match TRBD1. The receptor was derived from a human donor with chronic lymphocytic leukemia. The CDR3 sequence is CSLRSGGETQYF. CDR3 in DNA: TGCAGCTTAAGGTCAGGGGGAGAGACCCAGTACTTC.